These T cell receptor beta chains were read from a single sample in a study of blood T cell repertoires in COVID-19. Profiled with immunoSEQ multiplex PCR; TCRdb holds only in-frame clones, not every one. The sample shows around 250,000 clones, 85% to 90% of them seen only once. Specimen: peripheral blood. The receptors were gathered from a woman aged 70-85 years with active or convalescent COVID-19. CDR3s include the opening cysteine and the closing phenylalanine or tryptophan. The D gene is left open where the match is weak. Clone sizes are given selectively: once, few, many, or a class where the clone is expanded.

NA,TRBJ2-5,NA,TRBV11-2,TGTGCCAGCCGTAACGTGGCACAAGAGACCCAGTACTTC,CASRNVAQETQYF
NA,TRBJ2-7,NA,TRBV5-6,TGTGCCAGCAGCTTGTCTTCCGAGCAGTACTTC,CASSLSSEQYF
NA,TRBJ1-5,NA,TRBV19,TGTGCCAGTTCCATCAACTATAGCAATCAGCCCCAGCATTTT,CASSINYSNQPQHF
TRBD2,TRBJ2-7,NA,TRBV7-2,TGTGCCAGCAGCTCGCAGCGGGGGGAGTTTTACGAGCAGTACTTC,CASSSQRGEFYEQYF
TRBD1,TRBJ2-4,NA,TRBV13,TGTGCCAGCAGCTCGGGACAGGGGCCCGCAGGCAAAAACATTCAGTACTTC,CASSSGQGPAGKNIQYF
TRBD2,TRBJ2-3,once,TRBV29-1,TGCAGCGCCCTGACTAGCGGGGGGGCCACAGATACGCAGTATTTT,CSALTSGGATDTQYF
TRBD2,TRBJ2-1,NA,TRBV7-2,TGTGCCAGCCAGCGGGGGACGAACAATGAGCAGTTCTTC,CASQRGTNNEQFF
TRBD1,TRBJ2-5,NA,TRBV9,TGTGCCAGCAGCCAGGTAGGGGGCGTTGAGACCCAGTACTTC,CASSQVGGVETQYF
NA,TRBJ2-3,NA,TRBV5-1,TGCGCCAGCAGATTCCGGGAGACCTTCAACACAGATACGCAGTATTTT,CASRFRETFNTDTQYF
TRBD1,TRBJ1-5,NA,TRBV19,TGTGCCAGTAGTGTGGGGACAGGACGATATGGGCTGATGGCCCAGCATTTT,CASSVGTGRYGLMAQHF
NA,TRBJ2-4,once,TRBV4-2,TGTGCCAGCAGCCACGGGGAAGAAGCAAACATTCAGTACTTC,CASSHGEEANIQYF
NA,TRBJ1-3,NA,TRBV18,TGTGCCAGCTCACGAGCGGGTATCGGAAACACCATATATTTT,CASSRAGIGNTIYF
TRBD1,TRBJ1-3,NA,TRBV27,TGTGCCAGCAGTCAAACAGGGGTTTCTGGAAACACCATATATTTT,CASSQTGVSGNTIYF
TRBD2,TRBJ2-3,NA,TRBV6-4,TGTGCCAGCAGTGAAGGTATTGGTAGCGGGGGCTACTATTTT,CASSEGIGSGGYYF
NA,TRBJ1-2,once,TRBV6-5,TGTGCCAGCAGTTACGGGGTTCGGGGGAATTATGGCTACACCTTC,CASSYGVRGNYGYTF
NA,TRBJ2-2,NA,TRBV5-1,TGCGCCAGCAGCCAGGGACAGAACACCGGGGAGCTGTTTTTT,CASSQGQNTGELFF
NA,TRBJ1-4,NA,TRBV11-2,TGTGCCAGCAGCTTCCTTGGGGCGGAAAAACTGTTTTTT,CASSFLGAEKLFF
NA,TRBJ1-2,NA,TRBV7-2,TGTGCCAGCAGCTTAGGCCAGGTCTATGGCTACACCTTC,CASSLGQVYGYTF
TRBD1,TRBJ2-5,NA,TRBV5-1,TGCGCCAGCAGCTTGTCAGGGGGTGGGGAAGAGACCCAGTACTTC,CASSLSGGGEETQYF
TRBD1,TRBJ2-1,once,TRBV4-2,TGTGCCAGCAGCTACCCCACCCCAGGACAGGGGGACAATGAGCAGTTCTTC,CASSYPTPGQGDNEQFF
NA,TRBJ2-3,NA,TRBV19,TGTGCCAGTAGCGGGCTGGCGGGAGATACGCAGTATTTT,CASSGLAGDTQYF
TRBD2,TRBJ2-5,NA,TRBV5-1,TGCGCCAGCAGCTTGACTAGCGTTGAGACCCAGTACTTC,CASSLTSVETQYF
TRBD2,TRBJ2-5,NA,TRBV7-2,TGTGCCAGCAGTCAAGACGGGGGGAGGACCCAGTACTTC,CASSQDGGRTQYF
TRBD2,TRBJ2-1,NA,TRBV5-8,TGTGCCAGCAGCGCACTAGCGGGGGGGGACAATGAGCAGTTCTTC,CASSALAGGDNEQFF
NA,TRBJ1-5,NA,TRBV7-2,TGTGCCAGCAGCTCCCGGGGAGAAAATCAGCCCCAGCATTTT,CASSSRGENQPQHF
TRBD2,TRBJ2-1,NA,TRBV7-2,TGTGCCAGCAGCCCACCCGGACTAGCGGTTTACAATGAGCAGTTCTTC,CASSPPGLAVYNEQFF
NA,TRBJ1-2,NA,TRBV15,TGTGCCACCAGCCGGGGGAGGGACAGCTACACCTTC,CATSRGRDSYTF
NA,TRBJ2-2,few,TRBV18,TGTGCCAGCTCACCGGAGGTACGGGGCGGGGAGCTGTTTTTT,CASSPEVRGGELFF
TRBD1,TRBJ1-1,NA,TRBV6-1,TGTGCCAGCAGTGAATGGGACAGGGTGACACGTGAAGCTTTCTTT,CASSEWDRVTREAFF
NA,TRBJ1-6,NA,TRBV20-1,TGCAGTGCTAGTTCGGGGGGTAGCGGTAATTCACCCCTCCACTTT,CSASSGGSGNSPLHF
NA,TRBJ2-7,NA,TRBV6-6,TGTGCCAGCGTATCAGGGGTCCTAGGGTACGAGCAGTACTTC,CASVSGVLGYEQYF
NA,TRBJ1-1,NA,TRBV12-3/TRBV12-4,TGTGCCAGCAGTTTTAAACAGAACACTGAAGCTTTCTTT,CASSFKQNTEAFF
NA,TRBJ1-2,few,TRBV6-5,TGTGCCAGCAGTAAGGGGGTAACCTATGGCTACACCTTC,CASSKGVTYGYTF
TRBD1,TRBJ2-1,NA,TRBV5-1,TGCGCCAGCAGCGAAGGGACAGCTTCCTACAATGAGCAGTTCTTC,CASSEGTASYNEQFF
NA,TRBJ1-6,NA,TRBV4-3,TGCGCCAGCAGCCAAGATTTCGGTAATTCACCCCTCCACTTT,CASSQDFGNSPLHF
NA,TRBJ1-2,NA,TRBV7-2,TGTGCCAGCAGCTCCTTTTCAGGGGACACCTTC,CASSSFSGDTF
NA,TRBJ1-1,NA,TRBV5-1,TGCGCCAGCAGCTTCCAGGGTTTAACTGAAGCTTTCTTT,CASSFQGLTEAFF
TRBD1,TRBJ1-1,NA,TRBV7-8,TGTGCCAGCAGCTTAGGCGGGACAGATGAAGCTTTCTTT,CASSLGGTDEAFF
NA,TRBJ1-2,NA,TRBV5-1,TGCGCCAGCAGGCCGGGGAGCCTCTATGGCTACACCTTC,CASRPGSLYGYTF
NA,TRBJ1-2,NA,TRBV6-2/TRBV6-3,TGTGCCAGCAGTCCCCATACCGCACTGATCCGCTATGGCTACACCTTC,CASSPHTALIRYGYTF
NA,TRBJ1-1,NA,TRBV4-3,TGCGCCAGCAGAAGATCGGGTGAAGCTTTCTTT,CASRRSGEAFF